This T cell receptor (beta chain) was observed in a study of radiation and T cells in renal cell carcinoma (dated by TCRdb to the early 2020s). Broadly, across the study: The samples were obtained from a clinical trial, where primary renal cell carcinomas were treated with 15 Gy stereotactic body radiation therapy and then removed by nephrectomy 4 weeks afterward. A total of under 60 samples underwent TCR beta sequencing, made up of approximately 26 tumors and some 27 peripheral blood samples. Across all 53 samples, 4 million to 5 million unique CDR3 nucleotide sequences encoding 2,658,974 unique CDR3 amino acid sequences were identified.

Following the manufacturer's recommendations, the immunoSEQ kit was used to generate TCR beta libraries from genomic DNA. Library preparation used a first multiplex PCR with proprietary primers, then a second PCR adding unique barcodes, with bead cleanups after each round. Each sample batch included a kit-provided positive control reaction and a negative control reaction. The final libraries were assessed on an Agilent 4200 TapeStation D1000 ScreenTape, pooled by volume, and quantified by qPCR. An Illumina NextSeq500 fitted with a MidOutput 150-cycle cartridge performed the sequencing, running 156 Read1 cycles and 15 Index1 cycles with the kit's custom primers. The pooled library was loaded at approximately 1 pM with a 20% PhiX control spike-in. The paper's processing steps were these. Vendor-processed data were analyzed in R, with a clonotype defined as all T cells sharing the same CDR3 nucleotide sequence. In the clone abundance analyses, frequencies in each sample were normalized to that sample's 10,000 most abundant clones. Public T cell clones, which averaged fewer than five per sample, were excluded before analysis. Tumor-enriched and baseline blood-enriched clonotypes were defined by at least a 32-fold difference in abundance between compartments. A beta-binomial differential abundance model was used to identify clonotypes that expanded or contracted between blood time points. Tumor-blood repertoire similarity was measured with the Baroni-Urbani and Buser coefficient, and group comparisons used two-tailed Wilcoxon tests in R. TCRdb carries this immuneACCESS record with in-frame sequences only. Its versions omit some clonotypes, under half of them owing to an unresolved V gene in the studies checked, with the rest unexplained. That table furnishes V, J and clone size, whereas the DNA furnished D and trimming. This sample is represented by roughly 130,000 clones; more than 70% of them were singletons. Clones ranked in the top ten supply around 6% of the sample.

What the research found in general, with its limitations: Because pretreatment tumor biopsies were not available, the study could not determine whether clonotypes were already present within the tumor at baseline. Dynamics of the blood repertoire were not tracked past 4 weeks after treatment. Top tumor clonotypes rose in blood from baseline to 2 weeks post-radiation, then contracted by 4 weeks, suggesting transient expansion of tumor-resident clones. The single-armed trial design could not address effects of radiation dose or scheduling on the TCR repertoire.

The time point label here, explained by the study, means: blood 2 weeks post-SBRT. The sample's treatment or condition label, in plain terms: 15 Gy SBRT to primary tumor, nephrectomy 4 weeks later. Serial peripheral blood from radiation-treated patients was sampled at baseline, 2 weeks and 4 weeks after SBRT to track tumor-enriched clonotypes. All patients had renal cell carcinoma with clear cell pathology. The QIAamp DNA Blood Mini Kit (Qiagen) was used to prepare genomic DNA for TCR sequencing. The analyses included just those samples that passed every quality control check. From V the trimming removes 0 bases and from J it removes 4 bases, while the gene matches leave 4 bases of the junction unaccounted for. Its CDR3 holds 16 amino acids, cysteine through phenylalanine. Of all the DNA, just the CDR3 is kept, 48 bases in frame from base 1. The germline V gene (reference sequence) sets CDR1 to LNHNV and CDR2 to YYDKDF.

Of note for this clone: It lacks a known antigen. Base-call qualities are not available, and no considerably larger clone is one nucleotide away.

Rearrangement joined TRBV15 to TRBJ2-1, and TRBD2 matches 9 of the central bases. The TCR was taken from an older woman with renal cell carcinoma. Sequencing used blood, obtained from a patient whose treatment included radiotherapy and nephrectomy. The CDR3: CATSRDVLAGYNEQFF. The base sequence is TGTGCCACCAGCAGAGATGTACTAGCGGGTTACAATGAGCAGTTCTTC.